Each of the 18 T cell receptor beta chains below was sequenced from the same sample in a study of vaccination and CD4 T cells after COVID-19. Antigens for these TCRs are unknown. The treatment: 10-day PBMC culture with coronavirus spike peptide pools or control peptides (ViraFEST assay). The Oncomine TCR Beta short-read assay was what sequenced the DNA obtained from cultured CD4+ T cells. TCRdb recomputed calls from the PCR reads with MiXCR, one row per CDR3 protein. The profile shows around 20,000 distinct CDR3 sequences, roughly 50% of them singletons. Sequenced here: CD4+ T cells from blood, cultured in vitro, sampled before SARS-CoV-2 vaccination. Source of these receptors: a human donor who had recovered from COVID-19.

V usage is TRBV6-1 and J usage is TRBJ2-3; weak D call: TRBD2 (5 bases). Looked up from germline, CDR1 is MNHNS and CDR2 is SASEGT. The CDR3 totals 16 residues. The V and J ends lost 3 bases and 0 bases respectively, with 13 bases between them. CDR3 bases: TGTGCCAGCAGTGACATAGCGACATTAAGCACAGATACGCAGTATTTT. This gives the protein CASSDIATLSTDTQYF.

The chain has TRBV5-1 and TRBJ2-3, with D possibly matching TRBD2 (6 bases). Trimming cost V 7 bases and J 4 bases, with 13 bases left between them. The CDR3 consists of 13 residues. Germline CDR1 SGHRS, CDR2 YFSETQ. CDR3 coding DNA: TGCGCCAGCGGGTCCGGGGAGGCAGATACGCAGTATTTT. It is translated as CASGSGEADTQYF.

The chain combines TRBV7-2 with TRBJ1-1; tentative D call: TRBD1 (6 bases). The CDR3 spans 14 residues. V was trimmed by 4 bases and J by 4 bases, leaving 13 bases between them. CDR1 and CDR2 (germline): SGHTA, FQGNSA. The CDR3 loop reads CASSSQGGLTEAFF. CDR3 in DNA: TGTGCCAGCAGCTCACAGGGAGGTCTCACTGAAGCTTTCTTT.

Points on this clonotype: A much larger clone lies one base from this, so it may be a read error. The chain joins TRBV6-4 to TRBJ2-3; D possibly corresponds to TRBD2 (5 bases). The V end was cut by 0 bases, the J end by 4 bases, with 5 bases between. Looked up from germline, CDR1 is MRHNA and CDR2 is SNTAGT. The CDR3 contains 13 residues. The CDR3 is CASSDSSADTQYF. Here the CDR3 DNA reads TGTGCCAGCAGTGACTCTAGCGCAGATACGCAGTATTTT.

This sequence joins TRBV2 and TRBJ2-2; TRBD2 aligns across 7 bases. Unmatched junction bases numbered 2, after V lost 8 bases and J lost 5 bases. In germline, CDR1 is SNHLY, CDR2 FYNNEI. There are 12 residues in the CDR3. CDR3 region: CASGEGTGELFF. CDR3 nucleotide sequence: TGTGCCAGCGGGGAGGGAACCGGGGAGCTGTTTTTT.

The V and J genes are TRBV27 and TRBJ1-1, with no clear D. Trimming removed 5 bases from V and 2 bases from J, with 15 bases in between. Germline V gene lookup returns CDR1 MNHEY and CDR2 SMNVEV (reference sequence). The CDR3 is 15 residues long. This CDR3 is CASSDPPGDNTEAFF. CDR3 sequence (DNA): TGTGCCAGCAGTGACCCCCCCGGAGATAACACTGAAGCTTTCTTT.

J is TRBJ2-7 and V is TRBV11-2, with a weak D call TRBD1 (6 bases). Per germline, CDR1 SGHAT and CDR2 FQNNGV. With 5 bases removed from V and 7 bases from J, the gap between germline ends came to 15 bases. The CDR3 has 13 residues. CDR3 sequence (DNA): TGTGCCAGCAGCCAACAAATACAGGGAGAGCAGTACTTC. Translation gives CASSQQIQGEQYF.

This sequence joins TRBV5-1 and TRBJ2-5; 10 nucleotides agree with TRBD2. The junction had 14 bases not matched to a gene; V was cut back by 5 bases and J by 4 bases. The germline V gene encodes CDR1 SGHRS and CDR2 YFSETQ. CDR3 length equals 17 residues. CDR3 sequence: CASSLPLLAGVGETQYF. For the CDR3, the DNA is TGCGCCAGCAGTCTCCCCTTGCTAGCGGGAGTGGGAGAGACCCAGTACTTC.

This clonotype was recorded a few times. The chain combines TRBV20-1 with TRBJ1-3; no reliable D call. CDR3 length: 10 residues. V was pared by 4 bases and J by 8 bases, with 6 bases between. Per the germline V gene, CDR1 is DFQATT and CDR2 is SNEGSKA (reference sequence). The CDR3 coding sequence is TGCAGTGCTAAAAGGGACACCATATATTTT. This gives the protein CSAKRDTIYF.

The CDR3 nucleotides read TGTGCCAGCAGCCCACCAGGGGGTAGTCCCGGGGAGCTGTTTTTT. Amino acids: CASSPPGGSPGELFF. The chain joins TRBV7-6 to TRBJ2-2; TRBD1 aligns across 7 bases. Germline V gives CDR1 SGHVS, CDR2 FNYEAQ. The CDR3 has 15 amino acids. Trimming removed 5 bases from V and 6 bases from J; junction bases left unmatched: 9. Full variable domain (outside the CDR3, taken from reference TRBV7-6 and TRBJ2-2): GAGVSQSPRYKVTKRGQDVALRCDPISGHVSLYWYRQALGQGPEFLTYFNYEAQQDKSGLPNDRFSAERPEGSISTLTIQRTEQRDSAMYRCASSPPGGSPGELFFGEGSRLTVL.

V and J are TRBV15 and TRBJ1-4, with TRBD1 matching 7 bases. The V segment lost 1 base and the J segment 10 bases; nucleotides outside the gene matches: 15. CDR1 is LNHNV, CDR2 YYDKDF, per germline (reference sequence). The CDR3 loop spans 17 amino acids. CDR3 in amino acids: CATSRGFGTEFLGKLFF. The CDR3 nucleotides read TGTGCCACCAGCAGAGGATTTGGGACAGAGTTCCTTGGAAAACTGTTTTTT.

This clonotype was seen only a few times. The gene calls are TRBV20-1 and TRBJ1-1, with a weak D call TRBD1 (5 bases). This CDR3 is built from 14 residues. CDR1 DFQATT and CDR2 SNEGSKA come from the germline V gene (reference sequence). With 6 bases removed from V and 2 bases from J, the gap between germline ends came to 16 bases. The CDR3 DNA is TGCAGTGCCCTTCTTCGACAGTATAACACTGAAGCTTTCTTT. Translated, it gives CSALLRQYNTEAFF.

The genes are TRBV6-5 and TRBJ1-6; D uncertain. Germline V lookup: CDR1 MNHEY, CDR2 SVGAGI. This CDR3 contains 13 residues. V dropped 2 bases and J dropped 8 bases, with 7 bases sitting between them. CDR3 nucleotide sequence: TGTGCCAGCAGTTACAGCTTAGATTCACCCCTCCACTTT. It specifies CASSYSLDSPLHF.

The V and J genes are TRBV28 and TRBJ1-6; TRBD1 is a possible D gene (6 bases). The germline V gene has CDR1 MDHEN and CDR2 SYDVKM. Trimming took 8 bases from V and 7 from J, leaving 15 bases between them. CDR3 size: 14 residues. The CDR3 DNA reads TGTGCCAGCTCAGGGGATATGCGGAATTCACCCCTCCACTTT. Translated, it gives CASSGDMRNSPLHF.

This chain joins TRBV27 and TRBJ2-6; unclear D gene. CDR3 length equals 15 residues. Trimming took off 4 bases at V and 1 base at J, with 8 bases between the two ends. The germline gives CDR1 MNHEY, CDR2 SMNVEV (reference sequence). In DNA, the CDR3 is TGTGCCAGCAGTTCCCTCTATTCTGGGGCCAACGTCCTGACTTTC. This codes for CASSSLYSGANVLTF.

The chain links TRBV4-1 to TRBJ1-5; D call uncertain. The germline CDR1 and CDR2 sequences are MGHRA and YSYEKL. The CDR3 is made up of 14 amino acids. V lost 4 bases and J 0 bases, leaving 7 bases between the germline ends. CDR3 sequence (DNA): TGCGCCAGCAGCCGCATAGATAGCAATCAGCCCCAGCATTTT. It encodes CASSRIDSNQPQHF.

The chain recombines TRBV12-3 or TRBV12-4 with TRBJ1-2, with 8 bases lining up with TRBD1. The CDR3 covers 15 residues. Unmatched junction bases numbered 9, after V lost 2 bases and J lost 7 bases. The CDR3 nucleotides read TGTGCCAGCAGTTTAATGGGACAGGTGGCCCTTGGCTACACCTTC. Its translation: CASSLMGQVALGYTF.

This clonotype was recorded only once. The CDR3 sequence is CSARLAGTYEQYF. In DNA form, the CDR3 reads TGCAGTGCTAGACTAGCGGGGACCTACGAGCAGTACTTC. The rearrangement joins TRBV20-1 to TRBJ2-7, with TRBD2 matching 9 bases. V lost 2 bases to trimming and J lost 2 bases; unmatched junction nucleotides: 1. CDR1 DFQATT and CDR2 SNEGSKA come from the germline V gene (reference sequence). This CDR3 contains 13 residues.